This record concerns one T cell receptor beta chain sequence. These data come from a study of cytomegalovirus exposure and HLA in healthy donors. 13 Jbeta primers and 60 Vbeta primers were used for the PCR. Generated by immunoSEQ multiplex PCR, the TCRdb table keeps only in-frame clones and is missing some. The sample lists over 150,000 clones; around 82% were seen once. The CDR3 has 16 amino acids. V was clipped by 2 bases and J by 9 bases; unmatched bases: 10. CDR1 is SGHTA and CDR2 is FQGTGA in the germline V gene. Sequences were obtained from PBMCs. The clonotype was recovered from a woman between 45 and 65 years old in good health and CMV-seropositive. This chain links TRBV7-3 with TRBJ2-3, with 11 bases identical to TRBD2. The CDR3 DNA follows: TGTGCCAGCAGCTTAGGAACTAGCGGGGGACCGGCAACGCAGTATTTT. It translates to CASSLGTSGGPATQYF.